This T cell receptor beta chain was sequenced in a study of cytomegalovirus exposure and HLA in healthy donors. Turning to the study itself: Membership in the Caucasian-associated ancestry cluster was found for about 84% of 350 to 450 genotyped donors.

Overall study findings and caveats: Earlier analysis looked at TCR beta V segments, and most were productive about 87% or about 30% of the time. Among immune exposure information, only CMV serostatus was available.

The study ran its PCR with 60 Vbeta and 13 Jbeta primers. Libraries were prepared by immunoSEQ multiplex PCR; TCRdb keeps only in-frame clonotypes and omits some of them. Of around 99,000 clones in the sample, around 77% were seen once. Though probably carrying unrecorded immune exposures, donors were nominally healthy at sampling. Worth noting for this clone: What it binds is unknown.

CDR1 SGHRS and CDR2 YFSETQ come from the germline V gene. The CDR3 is made up of 14 amino acids. Trimming removed 4 bases from V and 7 bases from J; junction bases left unmatched: 7. Input material: PBMCs. V and J are TRBV5-1 and TRBJ2-1; the match to TRBD1 covers 8 bases. The source is a man in his forties in good health and CMV-seronegative. In DNA form, the CDR3 reads TGCGCCAGCAGCCCCCAGACAGGGGTTAATGAGCAGTTCTTC. It encodes CASSPQTGVNEQFF.